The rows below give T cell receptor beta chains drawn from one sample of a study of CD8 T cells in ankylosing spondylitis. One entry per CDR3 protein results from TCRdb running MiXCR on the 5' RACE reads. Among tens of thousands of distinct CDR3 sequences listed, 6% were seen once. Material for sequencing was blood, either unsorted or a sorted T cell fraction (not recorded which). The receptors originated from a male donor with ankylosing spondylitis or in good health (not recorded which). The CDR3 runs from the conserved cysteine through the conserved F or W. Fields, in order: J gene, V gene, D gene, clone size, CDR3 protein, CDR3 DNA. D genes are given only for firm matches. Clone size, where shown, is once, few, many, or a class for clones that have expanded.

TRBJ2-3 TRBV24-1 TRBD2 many CATSDWSGGTNTDTQYF TGTGCCACCAGTGATTGGAGCGGGGGGACGAACACAGATACGCAGTATTTT
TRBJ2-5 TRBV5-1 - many CASSLSGRETQYF TGCGCCAGCAGCTTGTCGGGGAGAGAGACCCAGTACTTC
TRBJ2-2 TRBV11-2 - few CASSINTGGTGELFF TGTGCCAGCAGCATTAATACAGGAGGGACCGGGGAGCTGTTTTTT
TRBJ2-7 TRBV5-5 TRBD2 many CASSPADGGTTSYEQYF TGTGCCAGCAGCCCTGCGGACGGGGGGACCACTTCCTACGAGCAGTACTTC
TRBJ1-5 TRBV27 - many CASSPIRGGAGYSNQPQHF TGTGCCAGCAGTCCCATACGGGGGGGGGCGGGCTACAGCAATCAGCCCCAGCATTTT
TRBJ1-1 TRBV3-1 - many CASSLRDEAFF TGTGCCAGCAGCCTCAGGGATGAAGCTTTCTTT
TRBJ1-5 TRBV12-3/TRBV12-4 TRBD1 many CASSMGQGLGQPQHF TGTGCCAGCAGCATGGGACAGGGGCTGGGGCAGCCCCAGCATTTT
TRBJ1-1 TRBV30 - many CAWSSGRRDTEAFF TGTGCCTGGAGCTCGGGTCGAAGGGACACTGAAGCTTTCTTT
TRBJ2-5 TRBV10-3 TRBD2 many CAISRASGGVQETQYF TGTGCCATCAGTAGGGCTAGCGGGGGAGTTCAAGAGACCCAGTACTTC
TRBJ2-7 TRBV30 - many CAWSEGQADEQYF TGTGCCTGGAGCGAGGGCCAGGCGGACGAGCAGTACTTC
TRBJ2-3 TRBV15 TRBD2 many CATSRPGLAGDTQYF TGTGCCACCAGCAGACCGGGACTAGCGGGAGATACGCAGTATTTT
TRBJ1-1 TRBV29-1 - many CSVDPGAFF TGCAGCGTCGATCCGGGAGCTTTCTTT
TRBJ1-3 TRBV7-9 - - CASSLREAGNTIYF TGTGCCAGCAGCTTGAGGGAGGCTGGAAACACCATATATTTT
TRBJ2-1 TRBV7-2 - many CASSLDLVGEQFF TGTGCCAGCAGCTTAGACCTAGTGGGCGAGCAGTTCTTC
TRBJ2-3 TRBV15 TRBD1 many CATSPRDRGTDTQYF TGTGCCACCAGCCCCCGGGACAGGGGGACAGATACGCAGTATTTT
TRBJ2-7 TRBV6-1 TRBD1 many CASGQGQGSGEQYF TGTGCCAGCGGTCAGGGACAGGGGAGCGGCGAGCAGTACTTC
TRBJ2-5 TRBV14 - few CASSQGIRNWRQETQYF TGTGCCAGCAGCCAAGGAATTCGAAACTGGAGGCAAGAGACCCAGTACTTC
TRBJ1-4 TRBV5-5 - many CASSRAGPENNEKLFF TGTGCCAGCAGCCGAGCAGGACCGGAGAATAATGAAAAACTGTTTTTT
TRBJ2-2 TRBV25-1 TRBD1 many CASSESGQGNTGELFF TGTGCCAGCAGTGAATCGGGACAGGGAAACACCGGGGAGCTGTTTTTT
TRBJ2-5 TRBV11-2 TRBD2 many CASSFRLAGTRQTQYF TGTGCCAGCAGCTTCCGACTAGCGGGGACGCGTCAGACCCAGTACTTC
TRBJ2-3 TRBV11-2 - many CASSSGVPTDTQYF TGTGCCAGCAGCTCAGGGGTCCCCACAGATACGCAGTATTTT